This section outlines one TCR beta chain sequence together with its context. No infections or other immune events were documented during collection. The data were taken from a study of identifying expanded T cells in peripheral blood. The V and J ends lost 3 bases and 6 bases, in that order; junction bases with no gene match: 2. There are 13 residues in the CDR3. Germline loops: CDR1 LGHNA, CDR2 YNFKEQ. Assay used: immunoSEQ multiplex PCR; TCRdb lists only in-frame clones, some missing. The top ten clones hold approximately 20% of a sample with about 74,000 clones, approximately 84% of them seen once.

The chain uses TRBV4-2 and TRBJ2-1; 7 nucleotides agree with TRBD1. The sequence came from a person aged 18 to 69 in good health. Sequenced: blood. The DNA of the CDR3 is TGTGCCAGCAGCCAGGGACAGTCCAATGAGCAGTTCTTC. It is translated as CASSQGQSNEQFF.